This T cell receptor (beta chain) was sequenced for a study of blood T cell repertoires in COVID-19. Participants were aged roughly 18 to 90 years, lived in around 22 US areas, and enrolled virtually. Participant-reported clinical history was the basis for cohort assignment. Before they entered the study, exposed participants had met a COVID-19 case within 2 weeks. With 4 bases clipped from V and 3 bases from J, the junction kept 5 bases outside the gene matches. Looked up from germline, CDR1 is SGHRS and CDR2 is YFSETQ. The CDR3 has 15 amino acids. Under the authors' procedure: From reference gene primer amplification, estimates of nucleated cell counts were derived. Profiled with immunoSEQ multiplex PCR; TCRdb holds only in-frame clones, not every one. For V, J and clone size, that table is used; D and trimming come from the DNA. Of about 200,000 clones detected, 83% appear once; the ten largest clones hold approximately 4.9%.

The receptor comes from a woman in her forties or fifties who had been exposed to COVID-19. Specimen: PBMCs or T cells enriched from blood (not recorded which). The J gene is TRBJ2-1, the V gene TRBV5-1; 9 nucleotides agree with TRBD1. The chain's CDR3 is CASSATGGLYNEQFF. The CDR3 bases are TGCGCCAGCAGCGCGACAGGGGGGCTCTACAATGAGCAGTTCTTC. Variable domain in full (rest from reference TRBV5-1 and TRBJ2-1): KAGVTQTPRYLIKTRGQQVTLSCSPISGHRSVSWYQQTPGQGLQFLFEYFSETQRNKGNFPGRFSGRQFSNSRSEMNVSTLELGDSALYLCASSATGGLYNEQFFGPGTRLTVL.